This passage covers 24 T cell receptor beta chains from one sample sequenced in a study of metastatic and nonmetastatic thyroid tumors. Patients were all untreated before their thyroid surgery. TCRdb re-analyzed the PCR reads through MiXCR. The data show about 40,000 clones, 13% seen once. Sequences were obtained from blood. The receptors stem from a female donor with papillary thyroid cancer or a benign thyroid nodule (not recorded which). Some clones in this sample may be carry-over from other donors' samples.

Many counts were recorded for this clone. The V call is TRBV7-8, the J call TRBJ2-5; weak D call: TRBD1 (6 bases). This CDR3 comprises 14 residues. Germline V gene lookup returns CDR1 SGHVS and CDR2 FQNEAQ. V lost 5 bases, J lost 2 bases, and 12 bases lay in between. CDR3 coding DNA: TGTGCCAGCAGCCCCGGACAGAAACAAGAGACCCAGTACTTC. Translated: CASSPGQKQETQYF.

For this clone: One end of the junction is discordant with germline, which a read error may explain. The V call is TRBV2, the J call TRBJ1-6, with 7 bases fitting TRBD1. This CDR3 comprises 13 residues. Germline CDR1 SNHLY, CDR2 FYNNEI. CDR3 region: CASRRDRNSPLQF. The CDR3 nucleotides are TGTGCCAGCAGACGGGACAGAAATTCACCCCTCCAATTT.

This clone was counted ten times or more. The chain combines TRBV4-1 with TRBJ2-1; D is undetermined. The V end lost 0 bases, the J end lost 6 bases, and 3 bases lay between the germline ends. Germline CDR1 MGHRA, CDR2 YSYEKL. The CDR3 length is 12 residues. The chain's CDR3 is CASSQESNEQFF. CDR3 bases: TGCGCCAGCAGCCAAGAGTCCAATGAGCAGTTCTTC.

Worth noting for this clone: At one end the junction does not follow the germline gene, possibly because of a read error. This chain joins TRBV6-5 and TRBJ2-1; maybe TRBD1 (6 bases). The CDR3 sequence is 16 residues long. Germline CDR1 MNHEY, CDR2 SVGAGI. The CDR3 spells CASSSGSGTSYNEQFF. The CDR3 DNA reads TGTGCCAGCAGTTCCGGTTCTGGGACATCCTACAATGAGCAGTTCTTT.

The sample holds many counts of this clone. This sequence joins TRBV5-5 and TRBJ1-5, with TRBD1 matching 7 bases. With V trimmed by 4 bases and J by 1 base, 8 bases remained unmatched. The CDR3 consists of 16 residues. CDR1 is SGHKS, CDR2 YYEKEE, per germline (reference sequence). The CDR3 DNA reads as TGTGCCAGCAGCGGCCCAGGGGGGGCGAGCAATCAGCCCCAGCATTTT. Residues: CASSGPGGASNQPQHF. The entire variable domain, with the rest obtained from reference TRBV5-5 and TRBJ1-5, is as follows: DAGVTQSPTHLIKTRGQQVTLRCSPISGHKSVSWYQQVLGQGPQFIFQYYEKEERGRGNFPDRFSARQFPNYSSELNVNALLLGDSALYLCASSGPGGASNQPQHFGDGTRLSIL.

A few counts support this clone. At one boundary the junction diverges from the germline segment, which might be a read error. The chain employs TRBV12-3 or TRBV12-4 and TRBJ2-3, with D perhaps TRBD1 (7 bases). The CDR3 consists of 14 residues. CDR3 coding DNA: TGTGCCAGCATTTTAGGGCTGCAGGGGGGTACGCAGTATTTT. Its translation is CASILGLQGGTQYF.

This clone has a count of ten or more. The chain is built from TRBV18 and TRBJ2-2; D possibly corresponds to TRBD1 (6 bases). Trimming took off 6 bases at V and 7 bases at J, with 21 bases between the two ends. From germline, CDR1 is KGHSH and CDR2 LQKENI. The CDR3 covers 16 residues. CDR3 amino acids: CASSPAGTPGGGELFF. CDR3 DNA sequence: TGTGCCAGCTCGCCAGCCGGGACACCGGGCGGCGGGGAGCTGTTTTTT.

This clone was seen at least ten times. V gene TRBV20-1 combines with J gene TRBJ2-7; 7 bases are shared with TRBD2. The ends lost 3 bases at V and 2 bases at J; junction bases unmatched: 7. This CDR3 contains 14 residues. Germline-derived CDR1 and CDR2 are DFQATT and SNEGSKA (reference sequence). The CDR3 sequence is CSARILAQPYEQYF. For the CDR3, the DNA is TGCAGTGCTAGGATACTAGCGCAACCCTACGAGCAGTACTTC.

There are a few counts of this clone. Just one base apart from a much larger clone, this may be a read error. This chain joins TRBV6-1 and TRBJ1-5; D not resolved. The CDR3 extends over 15 amino acids. Germline values: CDR1 MNHNS, CDR2 SASEGT. CDR3 nucleotide sequence: TGTGCCAGCAGCTCCGGGCAGGTAGGCAATCAGCCCCGGCATTTT. It specifies CASSSGQVGNQPRHF.

This clone was recorded at least ten times. The chain has TRBV19 and TRBJ2-1; unclear D gene. With 3 bases removed from V and 9 bases from J, the gap between germline ends came to 12 bases. Germline CDR1 is LNHDA and CDR2 is SQIVND (reference sequence). This CDR3 is built from 13 residues. This chain's CDR3 is CASSIFSMGEQFF. The DNA of the CDR3 is TGTGCCAGTAGTATCTTTAGTATGGGTGAGCAGTTCTTC.

Of note for this clone: This may come from a read error, since a much larger clone is one base off. The same CDR3 arises from other DNA sequences in this sample as well. The J gene is TRBJ1-1, the V gene TRBV7-6, with D perhaps matching TRBD1 (6 bases). The CDR3 covers 12 residues. CDR1 is SGHVS and CDR2 is FNYEAQ in the germline V gene. CDR3 DNA: TGTGCCAGCAGCCCAGGGGTCCCTGAGGCTTTCTTT. Translation: CASSPGVPEAFF.

This clone has ten or more counts. The rearrangement joins TRBV12-3 or TRBV12-4 to TRBJ1-2; no reliable D call. The CDR3 is 14 amino acids. Trimming pared 5 bases from V and 8 bases from J, leaving 18 bases between. The CDR3 region has the DNA TGTGCCAGCAGTCAGATGCCCGGAGGGCAGGGCTACACCTTC. Its translation is CASSQMPGGQGYTF.

The sample holds many counts of this clone. The chain carries TRBV30 and TRBJ1-1, with a possible D match to TRBD1 (6 bases). V dropped 0 bases and J dropped 2 bases, with 7 bases sitting between them. CDR3 length equals 13 residues. The germline CDR1 and CDR2 sequences are GTSNPN and SVGIG (reference sequence). Here the CDR3 reads CAWSVQGNTEAFF. CDR3 in DNA: TGTGCCTGGAGTGTACAGGGCAACACTGAAGCTTTCTTT.

Only a few counts were recorded for this clone. This may be a read error: a much more frequent sequence differs by one nucleotide. CDR3 DNA: TGTGCTAGCAGCCCAGACAGTGTCGAGCAGTACTTC. Translating it yields CASSPDSVEQYF. The rearrangement joins TRBV7-7 to TRBJ2-7, with D perhaps TRBD1 (5 bases). The CDR3 consists of 12 residues. Germline V gives CDR1 SSHAT, CDR2 FNYEAQ (reference sequence).

As regards this clone: This may be a read error: a much more frequent sequence differs by one nucleotide. The chain links TRBV4-1 to TRBJ1-1; no clear D. V lost 2 bases and J lost 1, with 5 bases in between. CDR1 is MGHRA and CDR2 is YSYEKL in the germline V gene. This CDR3 region has 13 residues. In nucleotides, the CDR3 is TGCGCCAGCAGCCAATCCGCGAACACTGAAGCTTTCTTT. It is translated as CASSQSANTEAFF.

This clone was counted ten times or more. This chain links TRBV20-1 with TRBJ2-1; 10 bases agree with TRBD2. The length of the CDR3 is 15 residues. Germline V gene data show CDR1 as DFQATT and CDR2 as SNEGSKA (reference sequence). V gave up 6 bases and J gave up 4 bases; unmatched junction bases: 9. Written as DNA, the CDR3 is TGCAGTGCATGGACCGGGACTAGCGCATACAATGAGCAGTTCTTC. Translation: CSAWTGTSAYNEQFF.

This chain connects TRBV13 to TRBJ2-3; 8 bases match TRBD2. The CDR3 totals 15 residues. Germline lookup yields CDR1 PRHDT and CDR2 FYEKMQ (reference sequence). The trim removed 5 bases at V and 6 bases at J, leaving 10 bases unmatched. The CDR3 coding sequence is TGTGCCAGCAGCCCGAGGAGCGGGAGTTTCGATACGCAGTATTTT. This sequence encodes CASSPRSGSFDTQYF.

The rearrangement uses TRBV12-3 or TRBV12-4 and TRBJ1-5; a possible D gene is TRBD1 (6 bases). With 1 base removed from V and 2 bases from J, the gap between germline ends came to 9 bases. This CDR3 spans 15 amino acids. In DNA, the CDR3 is TGTGCCAGCAGTTTAGAGACAGGAGGCAATCAGCCCCAGCATTTT. It specifies CASSLETGGNQPQHF.

There are a few counts of this clone. The V call is TRBV7-2, the J call TRBJ2-1; D unresolved. The CDR3 totals 14 residues. Germline V gene sequence: CDR1 SGHTA, CDR2 FQGNSA. Trimming removed 8 bases from V and 6 bases from J, with 17 bases in between. CDR3 in DNA: TGTGCCAGCGAACCGGGTAGTTTACTCAATGAGCAGTTCTTC. Encoded protein: CASEPGSLLNEQFF.

Many counts were recorded for this clone. The chain links TRBV5-6 to TRBJ1-1, with D hard to call. Germline assignment: CDR1 SGHDT and CDR2 YYEEEE. V lost 4 bases to trimming and J lost 7 bases, with 14 bases between them. This CDR3 contains 13 residues. In DNA, the CDR3 is TGTGCCAGCAGCCAAATGGTGGGTGTTGAAGCTTTCTTT. This encodes CASSQMVGVEAFF.

The rearrangement joins TRBV27 to TRBJ2-7; 9 nucleotides align to TRBD2. With V trimmed by 0 bases and J by 3 bases, 0 bases remained unmatched. CDR3 length: 14 residues. Per the germline V gene, CDR1 is MNHEY and CDR2 is SMNVEV (reference sequence). CDR3 nucleotides: TGTGCCAGCAGTTTATCGACTAGCGGCTACGAGCAGTACTTC. Protein product: CASSLSTSGYEQYF.

A few counts support this clone. This chain links TRBV20-1 with TRBJ2-3, with 7 bases that match TRBD2. This CDR3 contains 15 residues. The junction had 5 bases not matched to a gene; V was cut back by 0 bases and J by 2 bases. Germline V gene data show CDR1 as DFQATT and CDR2 as SNEGSKA (reference sequence). The DNA for the CDR3 is TGCAGTGCTAGAGATATAGCGGGCATCACAGATACGCAGTATTTT. The encoded protein is CSARDIAGITDTQYF.

This clone was recorded many times. A much larger clone lies a single base off, so this may be a read error. The same CDR3 arises from other DNA sequences in this sample as well. The chain employs TRBV28 and TRBJ2-3; tentatively, D is TRBD2 (5 bases). Germline CDR1 and CDR2: MDHEN and SYDVKM. The CDR3 is 14 amino acids. V was trimmed by 2 bases and J by 6 bases, leaving 12 bases between them. The CDR3 reads CASSLAGELDTQYF. In DNA form, the CDR3 reads TGTGCCAGCAGTTTAGCGGGTGAATTGGATACGCAGTATTTT.

This clone was counted many times. The V gene is TRBV9, the J gene TRBJ2-7; TRBD2 matches 10 bases. The germline V gene has CDR1 SGDLS and CDR2 YYNGEE. J gave up 4 bases and V 4 bases, and 2 bases lay outside the gene matches. The CDR3 runs to 13 residues. CDR3 sequence reads: CASSRTSGYEQYF. The CDR3 region has the DNA TGTGCCAGCAGCCGGACTAGCGGTTACGAGCAGTACTTC. Full variable domain (missing parts from reference TRBV9 and TRBJ2-7): DSGVTQTPKHLITATGQRVTLRCSPRSGDLSVYWYQQSLDQGLQFLIQYYNGEERAKGNILERFSAQQFPDLHSELNLSSLELGDSALYFCASSRTSGYEQYFGPGTRLTVT.